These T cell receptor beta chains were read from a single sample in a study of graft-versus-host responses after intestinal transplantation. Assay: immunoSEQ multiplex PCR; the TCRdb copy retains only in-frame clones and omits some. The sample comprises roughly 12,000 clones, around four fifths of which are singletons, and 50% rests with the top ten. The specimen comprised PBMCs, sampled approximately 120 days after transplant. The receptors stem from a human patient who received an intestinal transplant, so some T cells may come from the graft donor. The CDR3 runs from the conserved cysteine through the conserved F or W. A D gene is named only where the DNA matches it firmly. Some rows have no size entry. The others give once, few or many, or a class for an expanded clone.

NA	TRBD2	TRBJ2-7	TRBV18	CASSRPGLSEQYF	TGTGCCAGCTCACGGCCGGGACTATCCGAGCAGTACTTC
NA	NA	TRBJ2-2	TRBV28	CASRTNTGELFF	TGTGCCAGCAGGACGAACACCGGGGAGCTGTTTTTT
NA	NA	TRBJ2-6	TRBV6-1	CASRETGANVLTF	TGTGCCAGCAGAGAAACTGGGGCCAACGTCCTGACTTTC
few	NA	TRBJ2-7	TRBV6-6	CASSVEGTAYEQYF	TGTGCCAGCAGCGTAGAAGGGACCGCCTACGAGCAGTACTTC
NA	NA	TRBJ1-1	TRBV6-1	CASSRGANTEAFF	TGTGCCAGCAGTAGGGGCGCGAACACTGAAGCTTTCTTT
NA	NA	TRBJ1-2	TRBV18	CASSSMDRGGYTF	TGTGCCAGCTCATCTATGGATAGGGGTGGCTACACCTTC
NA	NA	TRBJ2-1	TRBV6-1	CASSERLDNEQFF	TGTGCCAGCAGTGAAAGGTTAGACAATGAGCAGTTCTTC
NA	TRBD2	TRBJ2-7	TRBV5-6	CASSRLAAWEQYF	TGTGCCAGCAGCCGACTAGCGGCCTGGGAGCAGTACTTC
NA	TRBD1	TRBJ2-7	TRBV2	CAIRTGGTYEQYF	TGTGCCATCAGGACAGGGGGTACATACGAGCAGTACTTC
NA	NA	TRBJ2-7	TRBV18	CASSPRGYEQYF	TGTGCCAGCTCACCACGAGGCTACGAGCAGTACTTC
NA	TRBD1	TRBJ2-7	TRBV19	CASSWGQELMEQYF	TGTGCCAGTAGTTGGGGACAGGAATTAATGGAGCAGTACTTC
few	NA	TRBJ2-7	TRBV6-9	CASSDGDTGSYEQYF	TGTGCCAGCAGTGACGGGGACACGGGCTCCTACGAGCAGTACTTC
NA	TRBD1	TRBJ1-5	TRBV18	CASSPGQGNQPQHF	TGTGCCAGCTCACCGGGACAGGGCAATCAGCCCCAGCATTTT
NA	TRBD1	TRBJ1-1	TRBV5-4	CASSATGVEAFF	TGTGCCAGCAGCGCGACAGGGGTTGAAGCTTTCTTT
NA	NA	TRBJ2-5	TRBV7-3	CASSSLGSGETQYF	TGTGCCAGCAGCTCGCTCGGTTCGGGGGAGACCCAGTACTTC
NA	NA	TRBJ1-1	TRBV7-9	CASTPGTGVFITEAFF	TGTGCCAGCACCCCAGGAACCGGGGTATTTATAACTGAAGCTTTCTTT
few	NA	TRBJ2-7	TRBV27	CASSLGQPTYEQYF	TGTGCCAGCAGTTTAGGGCAGCCTACCTACGAGCAGTACTTC
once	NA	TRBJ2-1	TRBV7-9	CASSLAGESYNEQFF	TGTGCCAGCAGCTTAGCAGGGGAGAGTTACAATGAGCAGTTCTTC
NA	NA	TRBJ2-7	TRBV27	CASRPRPWNYEQYF	TGTGCCAGCAGACCTAGACCTTGGAACTACGAGCAGTACTTC
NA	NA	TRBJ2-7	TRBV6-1	CASSFTIPFAYEQYF	TGTGCCAGCAGTTTCACTATTCCATTCGCTTACGAGCAGTACTTC
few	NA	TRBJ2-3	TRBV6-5	CASCGAGGGDTQYF	TGTGCCAGCTGTGGGGCGGGTGGGGGGGATACGCAGTATTTT
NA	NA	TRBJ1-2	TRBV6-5	CASKNLNYGYTF	TGTGCCAGCAAAAACCTTAACTATGGCTACACCTTC
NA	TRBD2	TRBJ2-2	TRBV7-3	CASSSGLAAGELFF	TGTGCCAGCAGCTCCGGACTAGCGGCCGGGGAGCTGTTTTTT
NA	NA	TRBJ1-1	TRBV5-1	CASSLDMGVNTEAFF	TGCGCCAGCAGCTTGGATATGGGCGTGAACACTGAAGCTTTCTTT
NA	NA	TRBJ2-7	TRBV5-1	CASSLGAGQSYEQYF	TGCGCCAGCAGCTTGGGGGCGGGACAGTCCTACGAGCAGTACTTC
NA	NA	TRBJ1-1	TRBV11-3	CASSLQGNTEAFF	TGTGCCAGCAGCTTACAGGGGAACACTGAAGCTTTCTTT
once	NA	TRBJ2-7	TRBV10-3	CAISEEGTEATYEQYF	TGTGCCATCAGTGAGGAAGGGACGGAGGCCACCTACGAGCAGTACTTC
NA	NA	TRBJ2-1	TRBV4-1	CASSQVLVLSSYNEQFF	TGCGCCAGCAGCCAAGTTCTCGTTCTGAGCTCCTACAATGAGCAGTTCTTC
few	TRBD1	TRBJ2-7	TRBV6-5	CASSTGTGTYEQYF	TGTGCCAGCAGCACCGGGACAGGGACCTACGAGCAGTACTTC
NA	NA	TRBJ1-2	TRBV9	CASSAQGTGYTF	TGTGCCAGCAGCGCACAGGGAACTGGCTACACCTTC
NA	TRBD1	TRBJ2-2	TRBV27	CASSLTGGRVGELFF	TGTGCCAGCAGCCTGACAGGGGGCAGAGTCGGGGAGCTGTTTTTT
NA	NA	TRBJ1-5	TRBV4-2	CASSQKENSNQPQHF	TGTGCCAGCAGCCAAAAGGAGAATAGCAATCAGCCCCAGCATTTT
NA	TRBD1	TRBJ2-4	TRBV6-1	CASSEDRGYIQYF	TGTGCCAGCAGTGAGGACAGGGGGTACATTCAGTACTTC
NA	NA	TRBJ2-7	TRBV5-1	CASTFGTYKMEQYF	TGCGCCAGCACCTTCGGGACTTACAAAATGGAGCAGTACTTC
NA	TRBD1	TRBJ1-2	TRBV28	CASSTTGGWDYGYTF	TGTGCCAGCAGTACTACAGGGGGCTGGGACTATGGCTACACCTTC
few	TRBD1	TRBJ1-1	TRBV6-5	CASSGTANTEAFF	TGTGCCAGCAGTGGGACAGCGAACACTGAAGCTTTCTTT
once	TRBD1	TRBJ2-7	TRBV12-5	CASGYGTGVYEQYF	TGTGCTAGTGGTTACGGGACAGGGGTCTACGAGCAGTACTTC
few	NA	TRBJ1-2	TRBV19	CASKGGGYTF	TGTGCCTCCAAGGGGGGGGGCTACACCTTC
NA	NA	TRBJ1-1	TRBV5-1	CASSLLGSGTEAFF	TGCGCCAGCAGCTTACTAGGTTCGGGCACTGAAGCTTTCTTT
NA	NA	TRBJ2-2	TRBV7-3	CASSYSGTAVPGELFF	TGTGCCAGCAGCTATTCCGGGACGGCAGTCCCCGGGGAGCTGTTTTTT
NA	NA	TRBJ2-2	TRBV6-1	CASSDLGRDTGELFF	TGTGCCAGCAGTGATTTGGGGCGGGACACCGGGGAGCTGTTTTTT
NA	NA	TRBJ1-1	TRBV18	CASSPVRTMNTEAFF	TGTGCCAGCTCACCAGTCCGCACTATGAACACTGAAGCTTTCTTT
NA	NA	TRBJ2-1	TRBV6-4	CASSEETGRGYNEQFF	TGTGCCAGCAGTGAGGAAACAGGGAGAGGATACAATGAGCAGTTCTTC
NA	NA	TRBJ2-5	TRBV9	CASSATANFQETQYF	TGTGCCAGCAGCGCGACTGCGAACTTCCAAGAGACCCAGTACTTC
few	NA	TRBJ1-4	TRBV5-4	CASSLESNNEKLFF	TGTGCCAGCAGCTTGGAAAGTAATAATGAAAAACTGTTTTTT
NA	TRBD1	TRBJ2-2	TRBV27	CASGERDSNTGELFF	TGTGCCAGCGGGGAACGGGACAGCAACACCGGGGAGCTGTTTTTT
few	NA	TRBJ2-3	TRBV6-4	CASSDGGDTDTQYF	TGTGCCAGCAGTGACGGCGGGGACACAGATACGCAGTATTTT
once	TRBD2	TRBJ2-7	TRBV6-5	CASNPSGASSRYF	TGTGCCAGCAATCCTAGCGGAGCCTCCAGCCGGTACTTC
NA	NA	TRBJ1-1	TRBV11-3	CASSLNGFYTEAFF	TGTGCCAGCAGCCTAAATGGATTCTACACTGAAGCTTTCTTT
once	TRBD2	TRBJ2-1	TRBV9	CASSIRTSSYNEQFF	TGTGCCAGCAGCATTCGGACTAGCTCCTACAATGAGCAGTTCTTC
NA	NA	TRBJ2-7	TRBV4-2	CASSQDYGDGSYEQYF	TGTGCCAGCAGCCAAGATTACGGGGACGGGTCCTACGAGCAGTACTTC
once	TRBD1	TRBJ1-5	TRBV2	CASRGDREYQPQHF	TGTGCCAGCAGGGGGGACAGGGAGTATCAGCCCCAGCATTTT
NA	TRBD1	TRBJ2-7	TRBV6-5	CASSYVQGAYEQYF	TGTGCCAGCAGTTACGTACAGGGGGCCTACGAGCAGTACTTC